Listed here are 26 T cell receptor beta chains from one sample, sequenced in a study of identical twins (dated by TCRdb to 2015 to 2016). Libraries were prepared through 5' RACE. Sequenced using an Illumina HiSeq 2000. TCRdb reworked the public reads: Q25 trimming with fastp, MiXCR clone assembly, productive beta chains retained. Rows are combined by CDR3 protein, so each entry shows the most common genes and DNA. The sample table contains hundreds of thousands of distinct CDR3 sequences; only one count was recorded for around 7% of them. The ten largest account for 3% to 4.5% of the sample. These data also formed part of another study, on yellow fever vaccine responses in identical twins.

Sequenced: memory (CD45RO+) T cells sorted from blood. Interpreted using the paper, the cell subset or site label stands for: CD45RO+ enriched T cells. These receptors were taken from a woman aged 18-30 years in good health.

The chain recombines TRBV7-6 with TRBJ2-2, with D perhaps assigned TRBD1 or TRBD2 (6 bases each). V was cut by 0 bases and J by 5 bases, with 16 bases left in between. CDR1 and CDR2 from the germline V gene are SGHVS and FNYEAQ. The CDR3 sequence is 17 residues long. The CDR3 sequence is CASSLAWRGRMTGELFF. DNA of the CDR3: TGTGCCAGCAGCTTAGCGTGGAGGGGGAGAATGACCGGGGAGCTGTTTTTT.

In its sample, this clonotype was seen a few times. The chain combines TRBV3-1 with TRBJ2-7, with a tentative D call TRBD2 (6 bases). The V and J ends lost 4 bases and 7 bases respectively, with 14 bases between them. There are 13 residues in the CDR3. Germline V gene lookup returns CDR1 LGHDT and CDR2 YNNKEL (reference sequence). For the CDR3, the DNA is TGTGCCAGCAGCCTCCGGGAGTTGGGTGAGCAGTACTTC. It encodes CASSLRELGEQYF.

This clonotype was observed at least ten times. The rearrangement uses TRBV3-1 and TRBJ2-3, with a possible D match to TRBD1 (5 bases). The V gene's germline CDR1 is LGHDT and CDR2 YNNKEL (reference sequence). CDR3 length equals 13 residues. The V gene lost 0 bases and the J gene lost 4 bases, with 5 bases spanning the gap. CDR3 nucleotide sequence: TGTGCCAGCAGCCAAGACAGGGCAGATACGCAGTATTTT. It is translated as CASSQDRADTQYF.

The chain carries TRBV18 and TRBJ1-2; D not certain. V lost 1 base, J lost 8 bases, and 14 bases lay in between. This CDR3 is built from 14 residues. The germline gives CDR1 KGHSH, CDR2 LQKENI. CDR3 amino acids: CASSPQPDLRGYTF. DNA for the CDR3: TGTGCCAGCTCACCACAGCCAGACCTAAGGGGCTACACCTTC.

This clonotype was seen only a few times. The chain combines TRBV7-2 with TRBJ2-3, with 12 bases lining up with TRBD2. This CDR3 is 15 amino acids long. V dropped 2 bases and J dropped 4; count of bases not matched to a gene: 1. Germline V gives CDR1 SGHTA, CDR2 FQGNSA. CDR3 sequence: CASSLLAGGADTQYF. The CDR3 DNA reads TGTGCCAGCAGCTTACTAGCGGGGGGGGCAGATACGCAGTATTTT.

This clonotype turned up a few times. The chain's CDR3 is CASNRDHLYNEQFF. Here the CDR3 DNA reads TGTGCCAGCAACCGGGACCACCTATACAATGAGCAGTTCTTC. The chain employs TRBV11-2 and TRBJ2-1; the D gene could be TRBD1 or TRBD2 (5 bases each). Germline V CDR1 and CDR2: SGHAT, FQNNGV. Trimming removed 7 bases at V and 4 bases at J, with 14 bases between. The CDR3 consists of 14 residues.

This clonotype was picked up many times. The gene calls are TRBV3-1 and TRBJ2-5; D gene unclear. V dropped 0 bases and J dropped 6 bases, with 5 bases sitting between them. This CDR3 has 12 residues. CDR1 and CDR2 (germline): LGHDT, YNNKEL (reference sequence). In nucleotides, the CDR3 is TGTGCCAGCAGCCAAGATCGAAAGACCCAGTACTTC. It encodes CASSQDRKTQYF.

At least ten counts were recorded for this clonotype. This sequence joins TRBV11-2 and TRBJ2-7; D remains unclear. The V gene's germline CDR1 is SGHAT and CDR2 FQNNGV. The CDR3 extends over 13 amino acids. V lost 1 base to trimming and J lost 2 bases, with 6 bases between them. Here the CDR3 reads CASSLGYTYEQYF. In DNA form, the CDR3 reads TGTGCCAGCAGCTTAGGTTACACCTACGAGCAGTACTTC.

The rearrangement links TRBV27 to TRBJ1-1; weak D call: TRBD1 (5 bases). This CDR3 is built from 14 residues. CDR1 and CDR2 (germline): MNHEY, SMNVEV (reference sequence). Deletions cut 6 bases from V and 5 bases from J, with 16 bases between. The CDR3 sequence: CASSSGRGKTEAFF. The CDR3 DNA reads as TGTGCCAGCAGCTCTGGACGGGGGAAGACTGAAGCTTTCTTT.

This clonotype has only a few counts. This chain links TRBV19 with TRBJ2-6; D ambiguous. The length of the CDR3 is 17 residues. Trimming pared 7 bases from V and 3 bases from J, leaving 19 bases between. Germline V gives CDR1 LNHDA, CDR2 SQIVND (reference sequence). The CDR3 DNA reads TGTGCCAGTAAAGGGTCGCAGGCCGTCCGTGGGGCCAACGTCCTGACTTTC. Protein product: CASKGSQAVRGANVLTF. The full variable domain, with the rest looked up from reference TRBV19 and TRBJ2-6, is DGGITQSPKYLFRKEGQNVTLSCEQNLNHDAMYWYRQDPGQGLRLIYYSQIVNDFQKGDIAEGYSVSREKKESFPLTVTSAQKNPTAFYLCASKGSQAVRGANVLTFGAGSRLTVL.

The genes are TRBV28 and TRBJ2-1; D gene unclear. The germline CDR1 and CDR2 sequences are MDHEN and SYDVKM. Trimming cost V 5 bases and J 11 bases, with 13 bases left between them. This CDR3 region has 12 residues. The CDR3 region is CASSPTSYKQFF. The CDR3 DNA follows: TGTGCCAGCAGTCCGACCTCCTATAAGCAGTTCTTC.

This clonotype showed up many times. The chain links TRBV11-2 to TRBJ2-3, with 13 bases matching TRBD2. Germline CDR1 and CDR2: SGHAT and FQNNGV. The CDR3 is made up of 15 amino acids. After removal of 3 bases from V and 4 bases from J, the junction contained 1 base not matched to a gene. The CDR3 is CASSLGLAGSDTQYF. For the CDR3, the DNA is TGTGCCAGCAGCTTGGGACTAGCGGGGTCAGATACGCAGTATTTT.

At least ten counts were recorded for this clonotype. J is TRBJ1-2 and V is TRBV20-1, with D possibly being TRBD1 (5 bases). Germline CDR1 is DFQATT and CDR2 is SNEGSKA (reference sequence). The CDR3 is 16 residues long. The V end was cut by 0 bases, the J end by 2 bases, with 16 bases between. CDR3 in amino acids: CSARDVGDARNYGYTF. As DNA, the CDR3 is TGCAGTGCTAGAGATGTCGGGGACGCCAGAAACTATGGCTACACCTTC.

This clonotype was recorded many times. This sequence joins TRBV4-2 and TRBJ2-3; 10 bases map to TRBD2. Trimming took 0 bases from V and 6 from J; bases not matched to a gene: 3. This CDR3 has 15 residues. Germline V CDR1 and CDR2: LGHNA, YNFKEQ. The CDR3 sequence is CASSQDTSGVDTQYF. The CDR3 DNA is TGTGCCAGCAGCCAAGATACTAGCGGGGTTGATACGCAGTATTTT.

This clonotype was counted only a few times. The CDR3 nucleotides read TGTGCCAGCAGTGAAGATAGCGGGGGAGCAGATACGCAGTATTTT. It specifies CASSEDSGGADTQYF. The chain is built from TRBV6-1 and TRBJ2-3; 9 bases map to TRBD2. Looked up from germline, CDR1 is MNHNS and CDR2 is SASEGT. The CDR3 extends over 15 amino acids. V was pared by 1 base and J by 4 bases, with 3 bases of the junction left unmatched.

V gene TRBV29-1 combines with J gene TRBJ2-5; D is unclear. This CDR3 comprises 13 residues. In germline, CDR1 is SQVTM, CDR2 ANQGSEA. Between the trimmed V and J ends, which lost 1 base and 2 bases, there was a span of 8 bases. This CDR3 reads CSVEAGVQETQYF. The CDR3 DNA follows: TGCAGCGTTGAAGCGGGCGTGCAAGAGACCCAGTACTTC.

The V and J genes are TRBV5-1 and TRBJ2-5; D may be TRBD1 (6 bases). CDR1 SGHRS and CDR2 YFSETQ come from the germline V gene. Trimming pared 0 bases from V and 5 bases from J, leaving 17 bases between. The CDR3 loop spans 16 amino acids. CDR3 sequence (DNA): TGCGCCAGCAGCTTGGGACAATCAGGGGTAGGGGAGACCCAGTACTTC. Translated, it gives CASSLGQSGVGETQYF.

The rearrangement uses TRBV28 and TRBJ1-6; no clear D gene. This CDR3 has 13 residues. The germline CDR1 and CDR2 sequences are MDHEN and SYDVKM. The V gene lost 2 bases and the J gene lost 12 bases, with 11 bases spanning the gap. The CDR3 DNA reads TGTGCCAGCAGTTTAATTATGGCGAAACCCCTCCACTTT. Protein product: CASSLIMAKPLHF.

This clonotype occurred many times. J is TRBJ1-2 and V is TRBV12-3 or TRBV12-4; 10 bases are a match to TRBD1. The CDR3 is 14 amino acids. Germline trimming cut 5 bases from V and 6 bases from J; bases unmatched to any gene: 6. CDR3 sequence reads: CASSPRQGADGYTF. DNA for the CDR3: TGTGCCAGCAGTCCGCGACAGGGGGCGGATGGCTACACCTTC.

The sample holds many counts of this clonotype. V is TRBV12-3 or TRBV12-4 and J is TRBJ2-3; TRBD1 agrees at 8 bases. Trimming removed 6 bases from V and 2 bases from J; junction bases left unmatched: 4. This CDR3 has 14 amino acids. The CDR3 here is CASSGQGLTDTQYF. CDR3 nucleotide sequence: TGTGCCAGCAGCGGACAGGGACTCACAGATACGCAGTATTTT.

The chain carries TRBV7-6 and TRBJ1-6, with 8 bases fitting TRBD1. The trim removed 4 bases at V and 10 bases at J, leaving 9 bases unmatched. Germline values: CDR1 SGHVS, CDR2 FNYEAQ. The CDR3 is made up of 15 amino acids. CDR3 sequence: CASSWDRFMGSPLHF. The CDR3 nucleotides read TGTGCCAGCAGCTGGGACAGGTTCATGGGGTCACCCCTCCACTTT.

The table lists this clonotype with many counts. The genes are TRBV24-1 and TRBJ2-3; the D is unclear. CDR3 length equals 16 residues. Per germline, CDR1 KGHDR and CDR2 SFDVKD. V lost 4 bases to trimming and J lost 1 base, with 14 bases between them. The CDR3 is CATSDTGAAGTDTQYF. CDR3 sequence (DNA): TGTGCCACCAGTGACACCGGAGCTGCGGGCACAGATACGCAGTATTTT.

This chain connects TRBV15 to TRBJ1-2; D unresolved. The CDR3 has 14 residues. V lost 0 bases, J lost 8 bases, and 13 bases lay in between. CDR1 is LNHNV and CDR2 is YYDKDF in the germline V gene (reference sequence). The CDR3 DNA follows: TGTGCCACCAGCAGAGATCAAACAGTTTCCGGCTACACCTTC. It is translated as CATSRDQTVSGYTF.

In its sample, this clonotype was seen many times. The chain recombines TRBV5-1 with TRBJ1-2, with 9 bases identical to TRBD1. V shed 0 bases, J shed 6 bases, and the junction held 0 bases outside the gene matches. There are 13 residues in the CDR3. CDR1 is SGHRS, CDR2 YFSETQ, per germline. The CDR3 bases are TGCGCCAGCAGCTTGGGGACAGGGGATGGCTACACCTTC. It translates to CASSLGTGDGYTF. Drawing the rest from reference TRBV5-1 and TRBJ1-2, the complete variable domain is KAGVTQTPRYLIKTRGQQVTLSCSPISGHRSVSWYQQTPGQGLQFLFEYFSETQRNKGNFPGRFSGRQFSNSRSEMNVSTLELGDSALYLCASSLGTGDGYTFGSGTRLTVV.

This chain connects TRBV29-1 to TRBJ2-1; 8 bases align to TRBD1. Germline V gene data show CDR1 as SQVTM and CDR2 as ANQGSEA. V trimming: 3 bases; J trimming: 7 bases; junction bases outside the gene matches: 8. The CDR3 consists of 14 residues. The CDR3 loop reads CSVEAQGAWNEQFF. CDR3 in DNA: TGCAGCGTTGAGGCCCAGGGGGCTTGGAATGAGCAGTTCTTC.

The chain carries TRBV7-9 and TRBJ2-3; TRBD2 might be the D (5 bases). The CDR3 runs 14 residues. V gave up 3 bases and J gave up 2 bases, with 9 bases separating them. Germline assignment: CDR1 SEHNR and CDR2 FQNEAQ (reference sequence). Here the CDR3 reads CASSFERNTDTQYF. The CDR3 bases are TGTGCCAGCAGCTTCGAGCGGAACACAGATACGCAGTATTTT. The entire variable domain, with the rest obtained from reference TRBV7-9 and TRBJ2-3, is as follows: DTGVSQNPRHKITKRGQNVTFRCDPISEHNRLYWYRQTLGQGPEFLTYFQNEAQLEKSRLLSDRFSAERPKGSFSTLEIQRTEQGDSAMYLCASSFERNTDTQYFGPGTRLTVL.